This T cell receptor beta chain derives from a study of cytomegalovirus exposure and HLA in healthy donors. The germline V gene encodes CDR1 SGHVS and CDR2 FNYEAQ. Unmatched junction bases numbered 5, after V lost 1 base and J lost 5 bases. The CDR3 consists of 15 residues. It was with 60 Vbeta and 13 Jbeta primers that the PCR ran. Produced via immunoSEQ multiplex PCR; TCRdb's table is partial and in-frame only. The data hold 180,000 or so clones, with about 88% observed a single time. The specimen was PBMCs. This TCR was sampled from a woman in her twenties or thirties in good health and CMV-seronegative. This chain links TRBV7-6 with TRBJ2-1; the match to TRBD1 covers 7 bases. The CDR3 DNA reads as TGTGCCAGCAGCTTAGACCCGGGACAGAACAATGAGCAGTTCTTC. It yields the protein CASSLDPGQNNEQFF.